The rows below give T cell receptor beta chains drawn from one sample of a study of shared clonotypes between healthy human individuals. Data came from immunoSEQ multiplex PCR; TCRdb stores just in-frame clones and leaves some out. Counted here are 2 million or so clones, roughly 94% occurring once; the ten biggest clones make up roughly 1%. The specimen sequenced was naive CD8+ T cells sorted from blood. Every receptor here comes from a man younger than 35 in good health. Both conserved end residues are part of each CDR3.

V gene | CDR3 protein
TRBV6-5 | CASSSLTGVETQYF
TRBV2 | CASSELGSFADYEQYF
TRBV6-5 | CASSYSPNANNNEQFF
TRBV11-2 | CASRTPGADTGELFF
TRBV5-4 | CASRDFQDRGDTQYF
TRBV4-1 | CASSPAGGLYNEQFF
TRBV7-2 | CASSLAGTGYEQYF
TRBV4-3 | CASSQGVGLGYTGELFF
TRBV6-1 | CASEGGSEQYF
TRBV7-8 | CASSFSGIPPTDTQYF
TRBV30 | CAWSVPSSNYGYTF
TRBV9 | CASSERVGYEQYF
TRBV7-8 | CASSAGMARPYNTDTQYF
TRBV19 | CASSIFRGAYEQYF
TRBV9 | CASSPGSDTQYF
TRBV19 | CASSLTGGSKNIQYF
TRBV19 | CASSIGTFSSYEQYF
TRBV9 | CASSPMDSTHEQYF
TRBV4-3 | CASSQDGQMDIQYF
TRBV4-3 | CASSQELDEGTGELFF
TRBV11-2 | CASSFSGGYYEQYF
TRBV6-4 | CASSGLGDYNEQFF
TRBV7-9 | CASSLSGSYGYTF
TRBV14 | CASSQGGGNEQFF
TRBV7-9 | CASRGDYGYTF
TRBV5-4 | CASRTSGSGNTGELFF
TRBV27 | CASSLGPGWDGYTF
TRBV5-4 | CASSSGLYEQYF
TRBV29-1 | CSGQIARELFF
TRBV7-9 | CASSPFDSHGQENTGELFF
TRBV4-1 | CASSPGQGSTEAFF
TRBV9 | CASSVAVGVGTEAFF
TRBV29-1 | CSVESAWTEGYEQYF
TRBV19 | CASSHLQSYEQYF
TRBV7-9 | CASSDSGIGGNTIYF
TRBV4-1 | CASSGLKDNEKLFF
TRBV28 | CASSLGVEDYEQYF
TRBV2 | CASIPRTSGFITDTQYF
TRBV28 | CASSRRANTEAFF
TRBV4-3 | CASSQIYTYTDTQYF
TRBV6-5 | CASSYQPETESYGYTF
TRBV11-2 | CASSPTGGQPQHF
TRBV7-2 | CASSLSDNSYEQYF
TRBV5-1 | CASSPRGLGDNSPLHF
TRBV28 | CASSFYGARSYEQYF
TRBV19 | CASSISGTLNSPLHF
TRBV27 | CASRGQVSYNEQFF
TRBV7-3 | CASSLLAGSTDTQYF
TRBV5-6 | CASSWGPGSDTQYF
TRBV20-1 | CSAPDSEAFF
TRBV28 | CASSFVGAGYEQYF
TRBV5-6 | CASSWDRGYAGANVLTF
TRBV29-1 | CSVASGYSYEQYF
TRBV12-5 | CASGASGTGYYEQYF
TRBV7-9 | CASSLVTAGPFNEQYF